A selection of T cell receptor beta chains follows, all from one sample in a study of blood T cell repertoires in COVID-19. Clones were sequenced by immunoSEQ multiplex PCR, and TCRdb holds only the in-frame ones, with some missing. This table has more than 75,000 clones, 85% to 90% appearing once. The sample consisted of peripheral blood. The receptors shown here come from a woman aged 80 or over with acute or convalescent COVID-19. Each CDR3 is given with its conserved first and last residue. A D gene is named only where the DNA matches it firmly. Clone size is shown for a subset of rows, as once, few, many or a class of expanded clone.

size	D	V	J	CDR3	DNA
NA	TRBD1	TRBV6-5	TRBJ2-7	CASSLNRDRVFEQYF	TGTGCCAGCAGTCTCAACCGGGACAGGGTTTTCGAGCAGTACTTC
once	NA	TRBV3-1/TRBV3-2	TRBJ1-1	CASSHGPAEAFF	TGTGCCAGCAGCCATGGGCCCGCGGAAGCTTTCTTT
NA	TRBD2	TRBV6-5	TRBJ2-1	CASSSGGGNNEQFF	TGTGCCAGCAGCAGCGGGGGGGGTAACAATGAGCAGTTCTTC
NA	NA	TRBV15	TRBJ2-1	CATSRDSGESYNEQFF	TGTGCCACCAGCAGAGATTCGGGGGAATCCTACAATGAGCAGTTCTTC
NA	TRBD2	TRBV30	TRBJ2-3	CAWSGGGRTDTQYF	TGTGCCTGGAGTGGAGGCGGGAGGACAGATACGCAGTATTTT
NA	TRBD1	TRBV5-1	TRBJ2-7	CASSSPDRTYEQYF	TGCGCCAGCAGCTCACCGGACAGGACCTACGAGCAGTACTTC
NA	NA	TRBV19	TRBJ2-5	CASSMSKETQYF	TGTGCCAGTAGTATGTCAAAAGAGACCCAGTACTTC
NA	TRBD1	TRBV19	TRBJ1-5	CASSAPTGGNQPQHF	TGTGCCAGTAGTGCCCCGACAGGGGGCAATCAGCCCCAGCATTTT
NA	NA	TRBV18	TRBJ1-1	CASSPRSGTEAFF	TGTGCCAGCTCACCACGAAGCGGAACTGAAGCTTTCTTT
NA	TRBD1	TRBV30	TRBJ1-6	CAWTEATSGGMRNSPLHF	TGTGCCTGGACCGAGGCCACTTCAGGGGGCATGCGAAATTCACCCCTCCACTTT